One sample yielded the 32 T cell receptor beta chains listed below, sequenced in a study of T cells in tumors after PD-1 blockade. Sequencing used immunoSEQ multiplex PCR; TCRdb keeps in-frame clones, though not all of them. The table records roughly 33,000 clones, more than 70% of them present only once. The source was PBMCs, collected before anti-PD-1 treatment. These receptors were taken from a human donor with basal cell carcinoma.

The chain has TRBV7-2 and TRBJ2-7; 11 nucleotides line up with TRBD2. V lost 4 bases to trimming and J lost 7 bases; unmatched junction nucleotides: 9. The CDR3 is made up of 15 amino acids. Germline-derived CDR1 and CDR2 are SGHTA and FQGNSA. The CDR3 loop is CASSSSGGRLEEQYF. DNA for the CDR3: TGTGCCAGCAGCTCTAGCGGGGGGAGGTTGGAGGAGCAGTACTTC. Complete variable domain (other parts from reference TRBV7-2 and TRBJ2-7): GAGVSQSPSNKVTEKGKDVELRCDPISGHTALYWYRQSLGQGLEFLIYFQGNSAPDKSGLPSDRFSAERTGGSVSTLTIQRTQQEDSAVYLCASSSSGGRLEEQYFGPGTRLTVT.

The chain couples TRBV5-6 to TRBJ1-3; no clear D gene. V was shortened by 4 bases and J by 4 bases, with 12 bases between the two germline ends. The CDR3 extends over 14 amino acids. Germline assignment: CDR1 SGHDT and CDR2 YYEEEE. The chain's CDR3 is CASSRVGVGNTIYF. DNA for the CDR3: TGTGCCAGCAGCCGAGTTGGGGTCGGAAACACCATATATTTT.

The genes are TRBV6-2 or TRBV6-3 and TRBJ1-5; D is possibly TRBD1 (5 bases). Between the trimmed V and J ends, which lost 2 bases and 2 bases, there was a span of 13 bases. The CDR3 consists of 16 residues. The germline V gene has CDR1 MNHEY and CDR2 SVGEGT. The CDR3 bases are TGTGCCAGCAGTTACGATCCCCCGGGGGGCAATCAGCCCCAGCATTTT. It is translated as CASSYDPPGGNQPQHF.

The chain has TRBV5-1 and TRBJ2-3; D unresolved. The V gene's germline CDR1 is SGHRS and CDR2 YFSETQ. Trimming left V 2 bases short and J 1 base short, with 8 bases between. The CDR3 runs 14 residues. CDR3 DNA sequence: TGCGCCAGCAGCTTTAATGCCGGCACAGATACGCAGTATTTT. It codes for CASSFNAGTDTQYF.

CDR3 nucleotides: TGTGCCAGCAGCTTCGCTGAGGACACTGAAGCTTTCTTT. It encodes CASSFAEDTEAFF. The chain links TRBV7-2 to TRBJ1-1, with D unresolved. Germline values: CDR1 SGHTA, CDR2 FQGNSA. V was trimmed by 3 bases and J by 3 bases, leaving 8 bases between them. This CDR3 region has 13 residues.

CDR3 in DNA: TGTGCCAGCAGCTTTCGGACAGGGAGCCACACTGAAGCTTTCTTT. The encoded protein is CASSFRTGSHTEAFF. The chain joins TRBV13 to TRBJ1-1, with 8 bases matching TRBD1. Germline CDR1 reads PRHDT; CDR2 reads FYEKMQ (reference sequence). V lost 3 bases to trimming and J lost 3 bases; unmatched junction nucleotides: 6. CDR3 length: 15 amino acids.

This clone was observed a handful of times. The chain joins TRBV7-2 to TRBJ2-7; D is undetermined. The CDR3 runs to 13 residues. V was cut by 2 bases and J by 4 bases, with 9 bases left in between. CDR1 and CDR2 (germline): SGHTA, FQGNSA. In DNA form, the CDR3 reads TGTGCCAGCAGCTTAATTGGCAGATACGAGCAGTACTTC. Translating it yields CASSLIGRYEQYF.

The chain carries TRBV5-1 and TRBJ1-3, with D perhaps matching TRBD1 (6 bases). In germline, CDR1 is SGHRS, CDR2 YFSETQ. The V end lost 4 bases, the J end lost 4 bases, and 18 bases lay between the germline ends. The CDR3 runs to 16 residues. The DNA of the CDR3 is TGCGCCAGCAGCAGCCGGGGGGCCCAAGGAGGAAACACCATATATTTT. This encodes CASSSRGAQGGNTIYF.

The chain recombines TRBV7-6 with TRBJ2-3; 12 bases are a match to TRBD1. The germline V gene has CDR1 SGHVS and CDR2 FNYEAQ. The CDR3 is made up of 16 amino acids. The ends lost 5 bases at V and 5 bases at J; junction bases unmatched: 8. The CDR3 reads CASSNTGTGGLDTQYF. The CDR3 DNA follows: TGTGCCAGCAGCAACACCGGGACAGGGGGCTTAGATACGCAGTATTTT.

This clone was found a few times. The CDR3 protein is CASHYTTGELFF. The CDR3 nucleotides read TGTGCCAGCCACTACACCACCGGGGAGCTGTTTTTT. The chain has TRBV7-9 and TRBJ2-2, with D hard to call. This CDR3 spans 12 amino acids. The V gene's germline CDR1 is SEHNR and CDR2 FQNEAQ (reference sequence). V shed 8 bases and J shed 4 bases, with 8 bases lying between them.

The genes are TRBV6-2 or TRBV6-3 and TRBJ1-1, with 10 bases identical to TRBD1. Germline V gene sequence: CDR1 MNHEY, CDR2 SVGEGT. The V and J ends lost 0 bases and 1 base, in that order; junction bases with no gene match: 5. The CDR3 loop spans 17 amino acids. The CDR3 region has the DNA TGTGCCAGCAGTTACTCGGCAAGGACAGGGGGGAACACTGAAGCTTTCTTT. This codes for CASSYSARTGGNTEAFF.

The J gene is TRBJ2-1, the V gene TRBV4-1; D gene ambiguous. Germline CDR1 MGHRA, CDR2 YSYEKL. The CDR3 extends over 12 amino acids. V gave up 0 bases and J gave up 8 bases, with 5 bases separating them. CDR3 coding DNA: TGCGCCAGCAGCCAAGATCGGGATGAGCAGTTCTTC. Amino acid sequence: CASSQDRDEQFF.

Only a few counts were recorded for this clone. The genes are TRBV2 and TRBJ2-3, with TRBD2 as a possible D gene (7 bases). In germline, CDR1 is SNHLY, CDR2 FYNNEI. This CDR3 has 16 amino acids. The ends were cut back, 1 base at V and 2 bases at J, with 13 bases in the middle. The CDR3 nucleotides read TGTGCCAGCAGTGAAGGGGGGCTAGCGGTCACAGATACGCAGTATTTT. Translated: CASSEGGLAVTDTQYF.

This chain connects TRBV19 to TRBJ2-3, with 9 bases lining up with TRBD2. V was clipped by 2 bases and J by 3 bases; unmatched bases: 6. The CDR3 spans 16 residues. In germline, CDR1 is LNHDA, CDR2 SQIVND (reference sequence). The CDR3 loop reads CASSITPAGGTDTQYF. CDR3 bases: TGTGCCAGTAGTATAACACCCGCGGGGGGGACAGATACGCAGTATTTT.

The genes are TRBV29-1 and TRBJ2-1; 8 bases line up with TRBD2. CDR1 is SQVTM, CDR2 ANQGSEA, per germline. The CDR3 totals 15 residues. The junction had 5 bases not matched to a gene; V was cut back by 0 bases and J by 4 bases. The CDR3 loop is CSVEDSLAVYNEQFF. The CDR3 bases are TGCAGCGTTGAAGATTCACTAGCGGTTTACAATGAGCAGTTCTTC.

This clone was found many times. The chain uses TRBV19 and TRBJ1-3; D is perhaps TRBD1 (5 bases). The CDR3 has 14 residues. Germline-derived CDR1 and CDR2 are LNHDA and SQIVND (reference sequence). V shed 5 bases and J shed 2 bases, with 10 bases lying between them. CDR3 protein: CASSATATGNTIYF. The CDR3 coding sequence is TGTGCCAGTAGTGCGACAGCGACTGGAAACACCATATATTTT.

The J gene is TRBJ1-3, the V gene TRBV28, with 8 bases that match TRBD1. Germline CDR1 and CDR2: MDHEN and SYDVKM. CDR3 size: 16 residues. Losses at the gene ends were 7 bases for V and 0 bases for J; bases not matched to a gene: 8. The CDR3 DNA follows: TGTGCCAGCACCTTCCAGGGGGCGCGCTCTGGAAACACCATATATTTT. It yields the protein CASTFQGARSGNTIYF.

This clone was counted at least ten times. The chain employs TRBV3-1 (or the pseudogene TRBV3-2) and TRBJ1-2; D unclear. Per germline, CDR1 LGHDT and CDR2 YNNKEL (reference sequence). With 1 base removed from V and 8 bases from J, the gap between germline ends came to 8 bases. The CDR3 totals 12 residues. As DNA, the CDR3 is TGTGCCAGCAGCCAAGGAGGGTCCGGCTACACCTTC. This encodes CASSQGGSGYTF.

The chain employs TRBV24-1 and TRBJ1-5; 10 positions agree with TRBD1. This CDR3 region has 13 residues. Germline V gene sequence: CDR1 KGHDR, CDR2 SFDVKD. V gave up 9 bases and J gave up 5 bases; unmatched junction bases: 3. The CDR3 DNA is TGTGCCACCGCGGACAGGGGGGATCAGCCCCAGCATTTT. Its protein product is CATADRGDQPQHF.

The chain joins TRBV4-2 to TRBJ1-2; D not certain. Trimming shortened V by 0 bases and J by 0 bases, and 8 bases separated the two germline ends. This CDR3 is built from 15 residues. Per the germline V gene, CDR1 is LGHNA and CDR2 is YNFKEQ. The CDR3 DNA follows: TGTGCCAGCAGCCAAGAAGTCACAGCTAACTATGGCTACACCTTC. It is translated as CASSQEVTANYGYTF.

The chain employs TRBV5-1 and TRBJ2-7, with D tentatively TRBD1 (7 bases). The V gene lost 3 bases and the J gene lost 3 bases, with 19 bases spanning the gap. CDR1 SGHRS and CDR2 YFSETQ come from the germline V gene. The CDR3 consists of 16 residues. The CDR3, as DNA: TGCGCCAGCAGCTCGGAACCCGCAGGGGGAGGCTACGAGCAGTACTTC. Amino acids: CASSSEPAGGGYEQYF.

The rearrangement joins TRBV7-6 to TRBJ1-2; D unclear. In germline, CDR1 is SGHVS, CDR2 FNYEAQ. CDR3 length: 12 amino acids. Trimming shortened V by 5 bases and J by 8 bases, and 12 bases separated the two germline ends. CDR3 coding DNA: TGTGCCAGCAGCGGGGAGTCCGGGGGCTACACCTTC. Translated, it gives CASSGESGGYTF.

The chain joins TRBV21-1 to TRBJ1-2; the table calls TRBD1, which could not be checked here. TRBV21-1 is a listed pseudogene. The CDR3 runs 16 residues. The CDR3 region is CASSKGQGETANGYTF. In DNA, the CDR3 is TGTGCCAGCAGCAAAGGACAGGGAGAAACTGCGAATGGCTACACCTTC.

This clone was detected a few times. The CDR3 loop reads CASSYGDRGGQPQHF. The DNA for the CDR3 is TGTGCCAGCAGTTACGGGGACAGGGGTGGCCAGCCCCAGCATTTT. V and J are TRBV6-6 and TRBJ1-5, with 10 bases that match TRBD1. Germline-derived CDR1 and CDR2 are MNHNY and SVGAGI (reference sequence). The CDR3 has 15 residues. V lost 2 bases to trimming and J lost 7 bases; unmatched junction nucleotides: 5.

The CDR3 sequence is CASSEREGLGGYTF. The CDR3 DNA reads TGTGCCAGCAGTGAGAGGGAGGGACTGGGGGGCTACACCTTC. This chain joins TRBV6-1 and TRBJ1-2, with TRBD1 as a possible D gene (5 bases). Germline V gives CDR1 MNHNS, CDR2 SASEGT. CDR3 length: 14 residues. The V and J ends lost 3 bases and 8 bases respectively, with 16 bases between them.

This chain links TRBV5-1 with TRBJ2-3; TRBD2 agrees at 9 bases. This CDR3 contains 15 residues. The germline CDR1 and CDR2 sequences are SGHRS and YFSETQ. Trimming took 3 bases from V and 3 from J; bases not matched to a gene: 5. CDR3 region: CASSWPSGVTDTQYF. CDR3 sequence (DNA): TGCGCCAGCAGCTGGCCTAGCGGGGTTACAGATACGCAGTATTTT. The full variable domain, with the rest looked up from reference TRBV5-1 and TRBJ2-3, is KAGVTQTPRYLIKTRGQQVTLSCSPISGHRSVSWYQQTPGQGLQFLFEYFSETQRNKGNFPGRFSGRQFSNSRSEMNVSTLELGDSALYLCASSWPSGVTDTQYFGPGTRLTVL.

The chain's CDR3 is CASTGTSDGKNIQYF. The CDR3, as DNA: TGTGCCAGCACGGGGACTAGCGATGGCAAAAACATTCAGTACTTC. This chain connects TRBV25-1 to TRBJ2-4, with 10 bases matching TRBD2. The V gene end was trimmed by 7 bases and the J gene end by 3 bases; junction bases not matched to a gene: 6. The CDR3 totals 15 residues. The V gene's germline CDR1 is MGHDK and CDR2 SYGVNS.

This clone came up once. This rearrangement joins TRBV30 to TRBJ2-1; D is unclear. CDR1 and CDR2 (germline): GTSNPN, SVGIG (reference sequence). The V end was cut by 3 bases, the J end by 6 bases, with 6 bases between. This CDR3 is built from 11 residues. This CDR3 is CAWRQINEQFF. CDR3 sequence (DNA): TGTGCCTGGAGACAGATCAATGAGCAGTTCTTC. The full variable domain, with the rest looked up from reference TRBV30 and TRBJ2-1, is SQTIHQWPATLVQPVGSPLSLECTVEGTSNPNLYWYRQAAGRGLQLLFYSVGIGQISSEVPQNLSASRPQDRQFILSSKKLLLSDSGFYLCAWRQINEQFFGPGTRLTVL.

This clone has just one count. The chain employs TRBV7-2 and TRBJ2-7, with D possibly matching TRBD1 (6 bases). CDR3 length equals 15 residues. V lost 5 bases and J lost 6, with 20 bases in between. Per germline, CDR1 SGHTA and CDR2 FQGNSA. CDR3 residues: CASSNTGTIKSEQYF. The CDR3 DNA reads TGTGCCAGCAGCAACACCGGGACAATAAAAAGCGAGCAGTACTTC.

The chain joins TRBV2 to TRBJ1-6; TRBD1 might be the D (6 bases). From germline, CDR1 is SNHLY and CDR2 FYNNEI. V was trimmed by 7 bases and J by 8 bases, leaving 15 bases between them. CDR3 size: 14 residues. CDR3 sequence: CASTPPGADSPLHF. CDR3 in DNA: TGTGCCAGCACCCCCCCGGGGGCGGATTCACCCCTCCACTTT.

The chain couples TRBV7-2 to TRBJ1-1; D is perhaps TRBD1 (5 bases). Trimming left V 1 base short and J 1 base short, with 10 bases between. CDR1 SGHTA and CDR2 FQGNSA come from the germline V gene. The CDR3 covers 15 residues. The chain's CDR3 is CASSLVAGTNTEAFF. The DNA of the CDR3 is TGTGCCAGCAGCTTAGTCGCAGGGACGAACACTGAAGCTTTCTTT.

The chain is built from TRBV30 and TRBJ2-1; 8 nucleotides line up with TRBD2. The CDR3 covers 16 residues. Germline CDR1 GTSNPN, CDR2 SVGIG (reference sequence). Germline trimming cut 2 bases from V and 0 bases from J; bases unmatched to any gene: 6. The CDR3 here is CAWSRSSGSSYNEQFF. The CDR3 DNA reads as TGTGCCTGGAGTAGATCAAGCGGGAGCTCCTACAATGAGCAGTTCTTC.